Listed below are T cell receptor beta chains from one sample, sequenced in a study of blood T cell repertoires in COVID-19. TCRdb's copy holds only in-frame clones and misses some; the assay was immunoSEQ multiplex PCR. This sample has around 250,000 clones, with 86% found just once. Sequenced sample: peripheral blood. The receptors were gathered from a man aged 60 to 75 with acute or convalescent COVID-19. The CDR3 runs from the conserved cysteine through the conserved F or W. A D gene is named only where the DNA matches it firmly. Size is omitted from some rows. Given values are once, few, many or a class for expanded clones.

TRBJ2-1 | TRBV7-8 | NA | NA | TGTGCCAGCAGCTTAGGGGGAGGAGATGAGCAGTTCTTC | CASSLGGGDEQFF
TRBJ2-5 | TRBV5-1 | NA | NA | TGCGCCAGCAAAGACACGCAAGAGACCCAGTACTTC | CASKDTQETQYF
TRBJ2-7 | TRBV6-5 | TRBD2 | NA | TGTGCCAGCAGTTCCCCGACTAGCGGGTTGTACGAGCAGTACTTC | CASSSPTSGLYEQYF
TRBJ2-7 | TRBV20-1 | TRBD2 | NA | TGCAGTGCTAGTAGTACTAGCGTGGGCGGGGAGCAGTACTTC | CSASSTSVGGEQYF
TRBJ2-3 | TRBV6-2/TRBV6-3 | TRBD2 | NA | TGTGCCAGCAGTTCCGAAGTCGGGCTAGCGGGCGGAGTCTGGGGTACGCAGTATTTT | CASSSEVGLAGGVWGTQYF
TRBJ2-1 | TRBV28 | NA | NA | TGTGCCAGCAGTACCGTCAGGGGGCAGTTCTTC | CASSTVRGQFF
TRBJ1-5 | TRBV7-2 | TRBD1 | NA | TGTGCCAGCAGCTTATGGGGACAGGGTAATCAGCCCCAGCATTTT | CASSLWGQGNQPQHF
TRBJ2-3 | TRBV11-3 | TRBD1 | NA | TGTGCCAGCAGCTGGGGGACAGGCACAGATACGCAGTATTTT | CASSWGTGTDTQYF
TRBJ2-7 | TRBV11-2 | NA | NA | TGTGCCAGCAGCTTAGTCCCCCAGACGAGGGAGCAGTACTTC | CASSLVPQTREQYF
TRBJ2-2 | TRBV19 | TRBD1 | NA | TGTGCCAGTAGTATAGAGAGACAGGGAAGGACCGGGGAGCTGTTTTTT | CASSIERQGRTGELFF
TRBJ1-5 | TRBV20-1 | NA | once | TGCAGTGCTAGTGAGGACTGGGAGGGGAATCAGCCCCAGCATTTT | CSASEDWEGNQPQHF
TRBJ2-2 | TRBV10-3 | TRBD1 | NA | TGTGCCATCAGGGGTATCGGGACAGGAGCTACCGGGGAGCTGTTTTTT | CAIRGIGTGATGELFF
TRBJ1-2 | TRBV16 | TRBD1 | NA | TGTGCCAGCAGCCAATCTGTCACAGGGGAAAGCTATGGCTACACCTTC | CASSQSVTGESYGYTF
TRBJ2-1 | TRBV5-1 | NA | NA | TGCGCCAGCAGCCCTACTCCCCTCGGGGGAGGCTCCTACAATGAGCAGTTCTTC | CASSPTPLGGGSYNEQFF
TRBJ1-1 | TRBV6-6 | NA | NA | TGTGCCAGCAGTTACTCTTACAGTGAAGCTTTCTTT | CASSYSYSEAFF
TRBJ2-7 | TRBV4-1 | NA | NA | TGCGCCAGCAGCCAAGCCCCACTAGCAGCCTACGAGCAGTACTTC | CASSQAPLAAYEQYF
TRBJ2-3 | TRBV15 | TRBD1 | NA | TGTGCCACCAGCGTCACACGGCACGGCTCATGGACAGGGGGCCCAGATACGCAGTATTTT | CATSVTRHGSWTGGPDTQYF
TRBJ1-1 | TRBV19 | NA | NA | TGTGCCAGTAGGCTCAGGGGCACTGAAGCTTTCTTT | CASRLRGTEAFF
TRBJ2-2 | TRBV9 | NA | NA | TGTGCCAGCAGCCTAAGATACACCGGGGAGCTGTTTTTT | CASSLRYTGELFF
TRBJ2-7 | TRBV9 | TRBD2 | NA | TGTGCCAGCAGCCCCCAGCGGGAGTTCTCCTACGAGCAGTACTTC | CASSPQREFSYEQYF
TRBJ2-7 | TRBV6-1 | TRBD2 | NA | TGTGCCAGCAGTGAGGAGCGGGGCAACTCCTACGAGCAGTACTTC | CASSEERGNSYEQYF
TRBJ2-7 | TRBV14 | TRBD2 | few | TGTGCCAGCAGCCTACTAGCGGGAGTCTCCGAGCAGTACTTC | CASSLLAGVSEQYF
TRBJ2-7 | TRBV6-4 | TRBD2 | NA | TGTGCCAGCAGTGAGGAGTTAGCGGGCGAGCAGTACTTC | CASSEELAGEQYF
TRBJ1-1 | TRBV11-3 | NA | NA | TGTGCCAGCAGCTTAGAGGTCTCAGCGGGGAACACTGAAGCTTTCTTT | CASSLEVSAGNTEAFF
TRBJ1-1 | TRBV30 | NA | NA | TGTGCCTGGAGTCAACAATCGAACACTGAAGCTTTCTTT | CAWSQQSNTEAFF
TRBJ2-1 | TRBV7-2 | TRBD1 | NA | TGTGCCAGCAGCCTTTCAACAGGGGCCCAGACCTACAATGAGCAGTTCTTC | CASSLSTGAQTYNEQFF
TRBJ1-4 | TRBV7-2 | TRBD1 | NA | TGTGCCAGCAGCCCACCGGGACAGGGGAGTGAAAAACTGTTTTTT | CASSPPGQGSEKLFF
TRBJ1-1 | TRBV19 | NA | few | TGTGCCAGTAGTGGGTCCAGGACTGAAGCTTTCTTT | CASSGSRTEAFF
TRBJ2-5 | TRBV7-3 | NA | NA | TGTGCCAGCAGCTTACAGGCGGGGCAAGAGACCCAGTACTTC | CASSLQAGQETQYF
TRBJ1-5 | TRBV7-2 | TRBD1 | few | TGTGCCAGCAGCTCACAGGGGACAGGGCCCCAGCATTTT | CASSSQGTGPQHF
TRBJ2-7 | TRBV7-2 | TRBD1 | NA | TGTGCCAGCAGCCCGGCTGGACAGGGGGCGCGGGAGCAGTACTTC | CASSPAGQGAREQYF
TRBJ1-2 | TRBV7-9 | NA | NA | TGTGCCAGCAGCTTCCCCCCAGGGAGGGGGATTGGCTACACCTTC | CASSFPPGRGIGYTF
TRBJ1-1 | TRBV7-2 | NA | few | TGTGCCAGCAGCTTGGACGGGGAACTATATGAAGCTTTCTTT | CASSLDGELYEAFF
TRBJ2-1 | TRBV7-2 | TRBD2 | NA | TGTGCCAGCAGCTGGCGAGCGGGAGAAGGAAGTGAGCAGTTCTTC | CASSWRAGEGSEQFF
TRBJ2-7 | TRBV6-5 | TRBD1 | NA | TGTGCCAGCAGCAAGGGGACAGTCTACGAGCAGTACTTC | CASSKGTVYEQYF
TRBJ2-5 | TRBV19 | NA | once | TGTGCCAGTAGTCCCTCCTTTCCCCCGAGAGAGACCCAGTACTTC | CASSPSFPPRETQYF
TRBJ2-3 | TRBV19 | NA | NA | TGTGCCAGTAGCGGGACACAGACAGATACGCAGTATTTT | CASSGTQTDTQYF
TRBJ2-7 | TRBV11-3 | TRBD2 | NA | TGTGCCAGCAGCTTAGATCCGCGGGAGGTCGAGCAGTACTTC | CASSLDPREVEQYF
TRBJ2-3 | TRBV25-1 | NA | NA | TGTGCCAGCAGTGTGATGGCGGGACTCACAGATACGCAGTATTTT | CASSVMAGLTDTQYF
TRBJ1-2 | TRBV5-1 | NA | NA | TGCGCCAGCAGCGAAGACGGCGGCAGATTCTTCTATGGCTACACCTTC | CASSEDGGRFFYGYTF
TRBJ2-5 | TRBV28 | TRBD2 | NA | TGTGCCAGCAGCCTACGTTTGGGGAGGGACCAAGAGACCCAGTACTTC | CASSLRLGRDQETQYF
TRBJ2-1 | TRBV7-3 | TRBD2 | NA | TGTGCCAGCAGCTTATCCAGCGGGGTGTACAATGAGCAGTTCTTC | CASSLSSGVYNEQFF
TRBJ2-5 | TRBV14 | NA | NA | TGTGCCAGCAGCCAAGACCGGTCCCTTTACCAAGAGACCCAGTACTTC | CASSQDRSLYQETQYF
TRBJ2-1 | TRBV13 | TRBD2 | once | TGTGCCAGCCGAGGCCGGGAGGACGCTCCTGGCAATGAGCAGTTCTTC | CASRGREDAPGNEQFF
TRBJ2-7 | TRBV6-5 | NA | NA | TGTGCCAGCACCGGACAGTACTCCTACGAGCAGTACTTC | CASTGQYSYEQYF
TRBJ2-3 | TRBV30 | TRBD1 | NA | TGTGCCTGGAGTAAGGGATCAACAGGGGGCGGGGGAGATACGCAGTATTTT | CAWSKGSTGGGGDTQYF
TRBJ1-6 | TRBV6-5 | NA | NA | TGTGCCAGCAGTTACGATCGGGGGTGGGATAATTCACCCCTCCACTTT | CASSYDRGWDNSPLHF
TRBJ2-1 | TRBV29-1 | TRBD2 | NA | TGCAGCGGCACCGGGACTAGCGGGAGTAATGAGCAGTTCTTC | CSGTGTSGSNEQFF
TRBJ2-2 | TRBV28 | NA | NA | TGTGCCAGCAGTTCCCCACTAGCAGACACCGGGGAGCTGTTTTTT | CASSSPLADTGELFF
TRBJ1-2 | TRBV5-1 | TRBD1 | NA | TGCGCCAGCAGCCCTAAGGGGGCCGACTATGGCTACACCTTC | CASSPKGADYGYTF
TRBJ1-1 | TRBV5-4 | NA | few | TGTGCCAGCAGCCCCCCGGAGGAGGGAACTGAAGCTTTCTTT | CASSPPEEGTEAFF
TRBJ1-5 | TRBV5-8 | NA | few | TGTGCCAGCAGCGTTAGTAATCAGCCCCAGCATTTT | CASSVSNQPQHF
TRBJ2-7 | TRBV18 | TRBD1 | NA | TGTGCCAGCTCACGACTCACAGGGGCGGCCACCTACGAGCAGTACTTC | CASSRLTGAATYEQYF
TRBJ1-1 | TRBV12-3/TRBV12-4 | NA | NA | TGTGCCAGCAGTCCAGATAACACTGAAGCTTTCTTT | CASSPDNTEAFF
TRBJ2-5 | TRBV7-2 | NA | NA | TGTGCCAGCAGCTTAATAAATCTGGAGACCCAGTACTTC | CASSLINLETQYF
TRBJ2-7 | TRBV7-6 | TRBD2 | few | TGTGCCAGCAGCTTAGTTCCGACTAGCGGGAGGGCCCCCGAGCAGTACTTC | CASSLVPTSGRAPEQYF
TRBJ1-6 | TRBV7-9 | TRBD1 | few | TGTGCCAGCAGCTTAGGGACAGGGCCGGATTCACCCCTCCACTTT | CASSLGTGPDSPLHF